These T cell receptor beta chains were read from a single sample in a study of OX40 agonist ivuxolimab in advanced cancers. Clones were sequenced by immunoSEQ multiplex PCR, and TCRdb holds only the in-frame ones, with some missing. The table includes just under 80,000 clones, 84% detected once. The sequencing here drew on CD4+ or CD8+ T cells sorted from blood, taken in a trial of the OX40 agonist ivuxolimab. Every receptor here comes from an adult with an advanced solid tumor such as melanoma, head and neck, liver or kidney cancer. CDR3s leave out the opening cysteine and the closing phenylalanine or tryptophan. The D gene is left open where the match is weak.

TRBV7-6,TRBD2,TRBJ2-1,ASSLRGGTSEQF
TRBV9,TRBD1,TRBJ1-1,ASSVQTGTEAF
TRBV11-2,TRBD1,TRBJ2-7,ASSFEGARPYEQY
TRBV9,TRBD1,TRBJ1-6,ASRQGSSYNSPLH
TRBV6-1,TRBD2,TRBJ2-3,ASSEENLAGVGRGTQY
TRBV27,.,TRBJ2-5,ASSLSRGLETQY
TRBV11-1,TRBD2,TRBJ2-7,ASSTRLAGPYEQY
TRBV10-1,.,TRBJ2-7,ASSESGTYEQY
TRBV2,.,TRBJ2-1,ASREGGSYNEQF
TRBV5-1,.,TRBJ2-7,ASSPVGPLYEQY
TRBV5-4,.,TRBJ2-5,ASSLGQLQETQY
TRBV7-8,.,TRBJ2-2,ASSFGDLGAARAGELF
TRBV5-1,.,TRBJ1-5,ASSLDRDQPQH
TRBV18,.,TRBJ2-3,ASSPQGGADTQY
TRBV6-5,.,TRBJ2-5,ASSYDRETQY
TRBV7-9,TRBD2,TRBJ2-3,ASSLGLIAGGQDTQY
TRBV6-4,.,TRBJ1-1,ASSDSSRNTEAF
TRBV6-5,.,TRBJ1-1,ASRSTHTGFAEAF
TRBV29-1,.,TRBJ2-5,SVEQGSETQY
TRBV6-5,.,TRBJ2-7,ASSYPSSYEQY
TRBV14,.,TRBJ2-2,ASRESLTGELF
TRBV4-3,.,TRBJ1-6,ASSLRTVNSPLH
TRBV6-6,.,TRBJ1-3,ASSYEGLGNTIY
TRBV13,TRBD2,TRBJ2-5,ASSYKAGGPETQY
TRBV5-1,TRBD1,TRBJ2-7,ASSPWTGEAYEQY
TRBV4-2,TRBD1,TRBJ1-6,ASSFGQANSPLH
TRBV4-3,TRBD1,TRBJ2-1,ASSQDVQGGQF
TRBV5-4,TRBD1,TRBJ1-5,ASSLARTGQNNQPQH
TRBV11-3,TRBD2,TRBJ2-2,ASSLPRTSGSTGELF
TRBV7-9,TRBD1,TRBJ1-4,ASSPFRGEEKLF
TRBV30,TRBD1,TRBJ2-1,AWSVFGGTGTGIGSYNEQF
TRBV5-4,TRBD1,TRBJ2-4,ASSPKAGTGYVKNIQY
TRBV10-1,TRBD1,TRBJ2-1,ASSERWRGTGNEQF
TRBV28,TRBD1,.,ASSSPPNRGWVVYEQY
TRBV10-2,TRBD2,TRBJ2-2,ASSPVSGGPTGELF
TRBV2,TRBD2,TRBJ2-5,ASRALAGARETQY
TRBV21-1,.,TRBJ1-1,ASSKESRDRGLGTEAF
TRBV5-1,.,TRBJ2-7,ASSFGGVIYEQY
TRBV7-9,.,TRBJ1-4,ASSPPPSEKLF
TRBV6-5,TRBD1,TRBJ1-5,ASSPTGGSNQPQH
TRBV7-9,.,TRBJ2-7,ASSLERVAPGEQY
TRBV5-1,TRBD1,TRBJ2-7,ASSPGQAHEQY
TRBV19,.,TRBJ2-2,ASSSGADTGELF
TRBV6-1,TRBD1,TRBJ1-2,ASKLDREPNYGYT
TRBV5-1,.,TRBJ1-1,ASSPVLPSGTEAF
TRBV5-6,TRBD1,TRBJ1-1,ASSLEVYRGTTEAF
TRBV19,TRBD2,.,ASSIDAFGGGRQETQY
TRBV5-4,TRBD1,TRBJ2-3,ASSLRQGVGTDTQY
TRBV7-6,.,TRBJ1-6,ASSLMGYNSPLH
TRBV5-1,.,TRBJ2-2,ASSPIPEAGELF
TRBV11-2,.,TRBJ1-1,ASSAVTAAF
TRBV2,.,TRBJ1-1,ASHRDVPEAF